This record concerns one TCR beta chain sequence. The data are from a study of blood T cell repertoires in COVID-19. Data came from immunoSEQ multiplex PCR; TCRdb stores just in-frame clones and leaves some out. This table has roughly 500,000 clones, approximately 89% appearing once. Germline CDR1 MNHNS, CDR2 SASEGT. The V end lost 1 base, the J end lost 0 bases, and 10 bases lay between the germline ends. The CDR3 runs to 17 residues. The sample consisted of peripheral blood. V usage is TRBV6-1 and J usage is TRBJ1-6; a possible D gene is TRBD1 (5 bases). This TCR came from a young man with COVID-19, enrolled during active disease. DNA of the CDR3: TGTGCCAGCAGTGAAGGGGGGGGAAGCTCCTATAATTCACCCCTCCACTTT. Translation gives CASSEGGGSSYNSPLHF.